These 19 T cell receptor beta chains were sequenced from one sample in a study of blood T cell repertoires in COVID-19. The repertoire was sequenced with immunoSEQ multiplex PCR; TCRdb's copy has only in-frame clones and lacks some. The repertoire includes approximately 290,000 clones, 89% of them detected once, and around 13% sits in the top ten. The sample comprised peripheral blood. The receptors shown here come from a woman aged 60-70 years with acute or convalescent COVID-19.

The CDR3 loop reads CASSQGLAPRDPYEQYF. CDR3 nucleotides: TGTGCCAGCAGCCAAGGACTAGCGCCTAGAGACCCCTACGAGCAGTACTTC. V gene TRBV14 combines with J gene TRBJ2-7; the match to TRBD2 covers 8 bases. Looked up from germline, CDR1 is SGHDN and CDR2 is FVKESK. The CDR3 sequence is 17 residues long. With V trimmed by 1 base and J by 2 bases, 10 bases remained unmatched. The full variable domain, completed using reference TRBV14 and TRBJ2-7, is EAGVTQFPSHSVIEKGQTVTLRCDPISGHDNLYWYRRVMGKEIKFLLHFVKESKQDESGMPNNRFLAERTGGTYSTLKVQPAELEDSGVYFCASSQGLAPRDPYEQYFGPGTRLTVT.

Only one count was recorded for this clone. The CDR3 DNA reads TGTGCCAGCAGCTCCAGGCCCAGGGCAACTAATGAAAAACTGTTTTTT. Protein: CASSSRPRATNEKLFF. The chain links TRBV7-9 to TRBJ1-4; D is perhaps TRBD1 (5 bases). The CDR3 is made up of 16 amino acids. The germline CDR1 and CDR2 sequences are SEHNR and FQNEAQ (reference sequence). Trimming took off 4 bases at V and 0 bases at J, with 12 bases between the two ends. The complete variable domain, with remaining parts taken from reference TRBV7-9 and TRBJ1-4, reads DTGVSQNPRHKITKRGQNVTFRCDPISEHNRLYWYRQTLGQGPEFLTYFQNEAQLEKSRLLSDRFSAERPKGSFSTLEIQRTEQGDSAMYLCASSSRPRATNEKLFFGSGTQLSVL.

The chain employs TRBV5-1 and TRBJ2-1; 16 nucleotides match TRBD2. The CDR3 runs 17 residues. V lost 4 bases and J lost 1; bases outside the gene matches: 2. Germline V lookup: CDR1 SGHRS, CDR2 YFSETQ. The CDR3 spells CASSLGLAGGSYNEQFF. Written as DNA, the CDR3 is TGCGCCAGCAGCCTGGGACTAGCGGGAGGGTCCTACAATGAGCAGTTCTTC.

The V gene is TRBV11-2, the J gene TRBJ2-5, with D perhaps matching TRBD1 (8 bases). This CDR3 contains 16 residues. CDR1 is SGHAT and CDR2 is FQNNGV in the germline V gene. V was pared by 5 bases and J by 5 bases, with 21 bases between. The CDR3 protein is CASSGRTGRALETQYF. In nucleotides, the CDR3 is TGTGCCAGCAGCGGCAGGACAGGGAGGGCTCTGGAGACCCAGTACTTC.

This clone was seen a few times. The chain couples TRBV7-8 to TRBJ1-2, with D maybe TRBD1 (6 bases). This CDR3 has 13 amino acids. Germline V gives CDR1 SGHVS, CDR2 FQNEAQ. Trimming pared 5 bases from V and 8 bases from J, leaving 15 bases between. CDR3 region: CASSRDQGYGYTF. CDR3 coding DNA: TGTGCCAGCAGCCGTGACCAGGGGTACGGCTACACCTTC.

This chain joins TRBV5-1 and TRBJ1-5; a possible D gene is TRBD1 (6 bases). The CDR3 is 16 residues long. From germline, CDR1 is SGHRS and CDR2 YFSETQ. Trimming removed 0 bases from V and 4 bases from J, with 14 bases in between. CDR3 DNA: TGCGCCAGCAGCTTGGACGGCAGGGGAAAGAATCAGCCCCAGCATTTT. Protein sequence: CASSLDGRGKNQPQHF.

This sequence joins TRBV7-9 and TRBJ2-1; D perhaps matches TRBD2 (6 bases). Germline V CDR1 and CDR2: SEHNR, FQNEAQ (reference sequence). Trimming removed 6 bases from V and 6 bases from J, with 12 bases in between. This CDR3 is built from 13 residues. Here the CDR3 DNA reads TGTGCCAGCAGGGGACTCACAAGCAATGAGCAGTTCTTC. Its protein product is CASRGLTSNEQFF.

The chain recombines TRBV5-1 with TRBJ2-1; TRBD2 aligns across 11 bases. The CDR3 spans 18 residues. Unmatched junction bases numbered 12, after V lost 1 base and J lost 6 bases. Germline V gene data show CDR1 as SGHRS and CDR2 as YFSETQ. CDR3 amino acids: CASSLYSSGGARRNEQFF. Written as DNA, the CDR3 is TGCGCCAGCAGCTTGTATAGTAGCGGGGGGGCCCGGCGCAATGAGCAGTTCTTC. Supplemented by reference TRBV5-1 and TRBJ2-1, the full variable domain reads KAGVTQTPRYLIKTRGQQVTLSCSPISGHRSVSWYQQTPGQGLQFLFEYFSETQRNKGNFPGRFSGRQFSNSRSEMNVSTLELGDSALYLCASSLYSSGGARRNEQFFGPGTRLTVL.

The chain couples TRBV11-2 to TRBJ1-4, with 8 bases aligning to TRBD1. Germline CDR1 SGHAT, CDR2 FQNNGV. This CDR3 comprises 14 residues. Trimming took 5 bases from V and 8 from J; bases not matched to a gene: 7. The CDR3 protein is CASSLTGDREKLFF. The CDR3 DNA sequence: TGTGCCAGCAGCCTGACAGGGGATCGGGAAAAACTGTTTTTT.

This chain connects TRBV5-5 to TRBJ1-2, with a possible D match to TRBD1 (6 bases). Germline V gene lookup returns CDR1 SGHKS and CDR2 YYEKEE (reference sequence). The V end lost 0 bases, the J end lost 8 bases, and 17 bases lay between the germline ends. This CDR3 region has 15 residues. The CDR3 is CASSLEALGARGYTF. CDR3 sequence (DNA): TGTGCCAGCAGCTTGGAGGCCTTGGGGGCGCGCGGCTACACCTTC. Full variable domain (rest looked up from reference TRBV5-5 and TRBJ1-2): DAGVTQSPTHLIKTRGQQVTLRCSPISGHKSVSWYQQVLGQGPQFIFQYYEKEERGRGNFPDRFSARQFPNYSSELNVNALLLGDSALYLCASSLEALGARGYTFGSGTRLTVV.

The genes are TRBV11-2 and TRBJ2-3; 9 bases are a match to TRBD1. Germline loops: CDR1 SGHAT, CDR2 FQNNGV. V shed 6 bases and J 0 bases; nucleotides not matched to a gene: 4. This CDR3 comprises 15 residues. CDR3 residues: CASRRDRASTDTQYF. Here the CDR3 DNA reads TGTGCCAGCAGACGGGACAGGGCTAGCACAGATACGCAGTATTTT.

The chain recombines TRBV4-3 with TRBJ2-7; TRBD1 matches 8 bases. The germline gives CDR1 LGHNA, CDR2 YSLEER. J lost 2 bases, V lost 5 bases, and 5 bases had no gene match. The CDR3 runs to 14 residues. The CDR3 sequence is CASSSGQGPYEQYF. CDR3 bases: TGCGCCAGCAGCTCCGGACAGGGCCCCTACGAGCAGTACTTC.

V and J are TRBV11-2 and TRBJ2-2; D not certain. CDR1 SGHAT and CDR2 FQNNGV come from the germline V gene. The CDR3 extends over 13 amino acids. Trimming took off 5 bases at V and 0 bases at J, with 4 bases between the two ends. The CDR3 coding sequence is TGTGCCAGCAGCCAGTCGAACACCGGGGAGCTGTTTTTT. This translates into CASSQSNTGELFF.

The rearrangement joins TRBV7-3 to TRBJ2-3; TRBD1 agrees at 10 bases. Trimming at V came to 5 bases and at J to 9 bases, leaving 5 bases not matched to a gene. This CDR3 region has 13 residues. From germline, CDR1 is SGHTA and CDR2 FQGTGA. For the CDR3, the DNA is TGTGCCAGCAGCCCCGGGACAGGGGAGACGCAGTATTTT. Its protein product is CASSPGTGETQYF.

This clone was counted a single time. This chain connects TRBV7-9 to TRBJ1-1, with 8 nucleotides matching TRBD1. The CDR3 spans 16 residues. After removal of 5 bases from V and 5 bases from J, the junction contained 13 bases not matched to a gene. Germline V gene data show CDR1 as SEHNR and CDR2 as FQNEAQ (reference sequence). The CDR3 is CASSLRVGTGGTEAFF. The CDR3 region has the DNA TGTGCCAGCAGCCTTAGGGTCGGGACAGGAGGAACTGAAGCTTTCTTT.

The genes are TRBV7-2 and TRBJ1-2; 9 bases line up with TRBD1. This CDR3 is built from 12 residues. In germline, CDR1 is SGHTA, CDR2 FQGNSA. J gave up 8 bases and V 4 bases, and 2 bases lay outside the gene matches. The CDR3 sequence: CASSSDRGGYTF. Here the CDR3 DNA reads TGTGCCAGCAGCTCGGACAGGGGCGGCTACACCTTC.

V usage is TRBV7-8 and J usage is TRBJ2-5; D remains unclear. Germline lookup yields CDR1 SGHVS and CDR2 FQNEAQ. V dropped 1 base and J dropped 1 base, with 10 bases sitting between them. The CDR3 is made up of 15 amino acids. The CDR3 sequence: CASSLVRSLQETQYF. CDR3 sequence (DNA): TGTGCCAGCAGCTTAGTCAGGTCCCTCCAAGAGACCCAGTACTTC. The full variable domain, in which reference TRBV7-8 and TRBJ2-5 provide the parts outside the CDR3, is GAGVSQSPRYKVAKRGQDVALRCDPISGHVSLFWYQQALGQGPEFLTYFQNEAQLDKSGLPSDRFFAERPEGSVSTLKIQRTQQEDSAVYLCASSLVRSLQETQYFGPGTRLLVL.

The chain has TRBV9 and TRBJ2-2; D not resolved. V was clipped by 5 bases and J by 0 bases, with 8 bases between them. CDR1 is SGDLS and CDR2 is YYNGEE in the germline V gene. The length of the CDR3 is 14 residues. The CDR3 region has the DNA TGTGCCAGCAGACAAACATCGAACACCGGGGAGCTGTTTTTT. This translates into CASRQTSNTGELFF. Combining the CDR3 with reference TRBV9 and TRBJ2-2 gives the whole variable domain DSGVTQTPKHLITATGQRVTLRCSPRSGDLSVYWYQQSLDQGLQFLIQYYNGEERAKGNILERFSAQQFPDLHSELNLSSLELGDSALYFCASRQTSNTGELFFGEGSRLTVL.

V gene TRBV10-3 combines with J gene TRBJ2-2; D is perhaps TRBD2 (6 bases). The CDR3 is 16 amino acids. Germline lookup yields CDR1 ENHRY and CDR2 SYGVKD. Trimming cost V 0 bases and J 5 bases, with 13 bases left between them. The CDR3 here is CAISESAGSGTGELFF. The CDR3 bases are TGTGCCATCAGTGAGTCAGCGGGCAGCGGGACCGGGGAGCTGTTTTTT.